This TCR beta chain is from a study of T cell responses to AZD1222 COVID-19 vaccine. The CDR3 totals 13 residues. The V gene's germline CDR1 is SEHNR and CDR2 FQNEAQ (reference sequence). The V gene lost 1 base and the J gene lost 9 bases, with 10 bases spanning the gap. The data were produced by immunoSEQ multiplex PCR, yet TCRdb's version contains in-frame clones alone and is incomplete. Of fewer than 180,000 clones listed, 80% to 95% are singletons. The chain joins TRBV7-9 to TRBJ2-1; the D is unclear. The receptor was isolated from an adult who received the AZD1222 COVID-19 vaccine. The source material was peripheral blood, sampled 28 days after the second AZD1222 dose. Written as DNA, the CDR3 is TGTGCCAGCAGCTTAGAGAGCGACGGTGAGCAGTTCTTC. The encoded protein is CASSLESDGEQFF.